This TCR beta chain was sequenced for a study of technical replicates of blood from a handful of donors. Here immunoSEQ multiplex PCR was the method, and the copy in TCRdb shows in-frame clones only, minus some. Of about 61,000 clones detected, 95% to 98% appear once; the ten largest clones hold around 0.19%. The length of the CDR3 is 13 residues. Germline values: CDR1 SNHLY, CDR2 FYNNEI. Trimming shortened V by 11 bases and J by 0 bases, and 13 bases separated the two germline ends. This sequence was found in a human donor in good health. The material sequenced was T cells isolated from PBMCs. V gene TRBV2 combines with J gene TRBJ1-1, with a tentative D call TRBD1 (5 bases). The CDR3, as DNA: TGTGCCCCAAAAGGGGCTGTGAACACTGAAGCTTTCTTT. Its translation: CAPKGAVNTEAFF.